Listed below are T cell receptor beta chains from one sample, sequenced in a study of spatial heterogeneity in lung cancer. TCRdb used MiXCR to reprocess the 5' RACE reads, holding one entry per CDR3 protein. Among more than 75,000 distinct CDR3 sequences listed, roughly a fifth were seen once. The specimen comprised PBMCs, sampled at follow-up. These TCRs come from a male donor with early-stage non-small cell lung cancer. Each CDR3 is given with its conserved first and last residue. D genes are given only for firm matches. Not all rows give a size; the values are once, few, many and, for expanded clones, a class.

TRBV7-9	few	TRBJ2-5	TRBD2	15	CASSIRAGGQETQYF	TGTGCCAGCAGCATCCGAGCGGGGGGGCAAGAGACCCAGTACTTC
TRBV5-4	few	TRBJ2-5	TRBD1	17	CASSSTGTGAVQETQYF	TGTGCCAGCAGCTCAACCGGGACAGGGGCTGTCCAAGAGACCCAGTACTTC
TRBV14	few	TRBJ1-1	TRBD1	16	CASSERQGNMNTEAFF	TGTGCCAGCAGTGAGAGACAGGGTAACATGAACACTGAAGCTTTCTTT
TRBV25-1	.	TRBJ2-1	.	13	CASSEPGPHEQFF	TGTGCCAGCAGTGAACCGGGTCCGCATGAGCAGTTCTTC
TRBV5-1	few	TRBJ2-1	TRBD1	16	CASSSLQGASYNEQFF	TGCGCCAGCAGCTCCTTACAGGGGGCATCCTACAATGAGCAGTTCTTC
TRBV29-1	.	TRBJ1-2	.	14	CSAATRGAIYGYTF	TGCAGCGCTGCTACACGGGGGGCAATCTATGGCTACACCTTC
TRBV9	few	TRBJ2-2	TRBD2	17	CASSVRGGTSGPGELFF	TGTGCCAGCAGCGTAAGGGGAGGGACTAGCGGGCCCGGGGAGCTGTTTTTT
TRBV9	.	TRBJ1-6	.	14	CASSPPGPLLSLHF	TGTGCCAGCAGCCCCCCGGGGCCTCTCCTATCCCTCCACTTT
TRBV7-9	few	TRBJ2-3	.	17	CASSLREYSGSTDTQYF	TGTGCCAGCAGCTTAAGGGAGTACAGCGGGAGCACAGATACGCAGTATTTT
TRBV7-2	.	TRBJ2-1	.	15	CASSPSMTTVNEQFF	TGTGCCAGCAGCCCTAGCATGACAACCGTAAATGAGCAGTTCTTC
TRBV11-3	few	TRBJ2-3	.	14	CASAPRDGTDTQYF	TGTGCCAGCGCCCCCCGGGATGGCACAGATACGCAGTATTTT
TRBV7-2	many	TRBJ2-5	TRBD2	16	CASSSALTSGQETQYF	TGTGCCAGCAGCTCCGCTTTGACTAGCGGCCAAGAGACCCAGTACTTC
TRBV4-2	.	TRBJ1-2	.	16	CASSQLRGTSNYGYTF	TGTGCCAGCAGCCAGCTCCGGGGCACGTCTAACTATGGCTACACCTTC
TRBV29-1	few	TRBJ1-5	.	14	CSVAEDYSNQPQHF	TGCAGCGTTGCTGAGGATTATAGCAATCAGCCCCAGCATTTT
TRBV4-3	.	TRBJ1-1	TRBD1	15	CASSQDRWTGTEAFF	TGCGCCAGCAGCCAAGATCGCTGGACAGGCACTGAAGCTTTCTTT
TRBV29-1	many	TRBJ1-5	.	12	CSAGSSNQPQHF	TGCAGCGCAGGGTCTAGCAATCAGCCCCAGCATTTT
TRBV6-5	.	TRBJ2-1	TRBD2	17	CASSYYPPSGSQNEQFF	TGTGCCAGCAGTTATTACCCCCCTAGCGGGAGTCAGAATGAGCAGTTCTTC
TRBV27	.	TRBJ2-7	.	15	CASPLVRGDEYEQYF	TGTGCCAGCCCCCTTGTTAGGGGAGACGAATACGAGCAGTACTTC
TRBV23-1	many	TRBJ2-3	TRBD2	19	CASSQFILAGASGTDTQYF	TGCGCCAGCAGTCAATTCATACTAGCGGGGGCGTCTGGCACAGATACGCAGTATTTT
TRBV11-1	.	TRBJ2-2	TRBD1	16	CASSPTGQGRTGELFF	TGTGCCAGCAGCCCTACCGGACAGGGGCGGACCGGGGAGCTGTTTTTT
TRBV29-1	.	TRBJ2-1	TRBD1	15	CSLIRPGQALNEQFF	TGCAGCCTTATACGACCGGGACAGGCCCTCAATGAGCAGTTCTTC
TRBV12-3/TRBV12-4	.	TRBJ2-2	.	16	CASSFAGTSNTGELFF	TGTGCCAGCAGCTTCGCCGGGACATCGAACACCGGGGAGCTGTTTTTT
TRBV20-1	.	TRBJ2-4	TRBD2	14	CSARTSGRGNIQYF	TGCAGTGCTAGAACTAGCGGGAGAGGGAACATTCAGTACTTC
TRBV12-3/TRBV12-4	medium-sized	TRBJ2-7	.	14	CASSFGTATYEQYF	TGTGCCAGCAGTTTTGGGACTGCAACCTACGAGCAGTACTTC
TRBV20-1	.	TRBJ1-5	.	13	CSARDQGYQPQHF	TGCAGTGCTAGAGATCAGGGCTATCAGCCCCAGCATTTT
TRBV6-1	.	TRBJ2-2	.	15	CASRAGITNTGELFF	TGTGCCAGCCGGGCCGGGATAACGAACACCGGGGAGCTGTTTTTT
TRBV7-9	.	TRBJ1-1	.	12	CASSSLGTEAFF	TGTGCCAGCAGTTCCCTAGGGACTGAAGCTTTCTTT
TRBV10-3	few	TRBJ2-3	.	14	CAITTGDFTDTQYF	TGTGCCATCACCACAGGGGACTTCACAGATACGCAGTATTTT
TRBV27	few	TRBJ1-5	.	14	CASSLGGPNQPQHF	TGTGCCAGCAGTTTAGGCGGCCCCAATCAGCCCCAGCATTTT
TRBV7-2	few	TRBJ1-5	.	12	CASSLPNINQHF	TGTGCCAGCAGCCTCCCCAACATCAACCAGCATTTT
TRBV5-1	.	TRBJ2-3	.	13	CASISEGRDTQYF	TGCGCCAGCATAAGCGAGGGACGAGATACGCAGTATTTT
TRBV27	.	TRBJ1-1	.	14	CASRPSRGAAEAFF	TGTGCCAGCAGACCCTCCCGAGGGGCCGCTGAAGCTTTCTTT
TRBV25-1	.	TRBJ2-3	TRBD1	13	CATGQGKADTQYF	TGTGCCACCGGACAGGGGAAAGCAGATACGCAGTATTTT
TRBV7-2	few	TRBJ2-5	.	14	CASSQPGSQETQYF	TGTGCCAGCAGCCAACCGGGATCCCAAGAGACCCAGTACTTC
TRBV20-1	.	TRBJ2-5	TRBD2	16	CSAEEPSGTTQETQYF	TGCAGTGCTGAAGAGCCCTCGGGGACTACCCAAGAGACCCAGTACTTC
TRBV7-9	.	TRBJ2-5	.	12	CASSPTEFVQYF	TGTGCCAGCAGCCCGACGGAGTTCGTCCAGTACTTC
TRBV20-1	many	TRBJ2-1	TRBD2	17	CSANSPRTSGSYNEQFF	TGCAGTGCTAATTCGCCCCGGACTAGCGGATCCTACAATGAGCAGTTCTTC